The T cell receptor (beta chain) under discussion was sequenced for a study of T-cell memory formation after mild COVID-19. Across the study: TCR clusters were mostly donor specific. Study results and limitations: Clones shrinking from day 15 to 85 showed even CD4/CD8 mixes; later expanders tilted CD4+. The study found contracting CD4+ clones mainly in CM and EM and contracting CD8+ clones in EMRA.

The germline V gene has CDR1 SNHLY and CDR2 FYNNEI. The CDR3 is 16 amino acids. V dropped 5 bases and J dropped 3; count of bases not matched to a gene: 12. This clonotype was seen ten or more times. Its target is unknown. It was 5'RACE with constant-segment primers that produced the TCR alpha and TCR beta cDNA libraries, which carried sample barcodes and UMIs. One entry per CDR3 protein, called by TCRdb with MiXCR from the 5' RACE reads. The sample includes hundreds of thousands of distinct CDR3 sequences, about 20% of them seen just once. Sequenced sample: PBMCs or a T cell subset sorted from them (not recorded which). V gene TRBV2 combines with J gene TRBJ2-7, with TRBD1 matching over 8 bases. This clonotype was sampled from an adult woman who had mild COVID-19 (a few samples of this study predate the infection). Cell type and time point are not known. The DNA of the CDR3 is TGTGCCAGCAGTCGTATTCGAGGGACAGGACACTACGAGCAGTACTTC. Translated: CASSRIRGTGHYEQYF. The complete variable domain, with remaining parts taken from reference TRBV2 and TRBJ2-7, reads EPEVTQTPSHQVTQMGQEVILRCVPISNHLYFYWYRQILGQKVEFLVSFYNNEISEKSEIFDDQFSVERPDGSNFTLKIRSTKLEDSAMYFCASSRIRGTGHYEQYFGPGTRLTVT.